Each of the 5 T cell receptor beta chains below was sequenced from the same sample in a study of blood T cell repertoires in COVID-19. The repertoire was sequenced with immunoSEQ multiplex PCR; TCRdb's copy has only in-frame clones and lacks some. Of 200,000 to 250,000 clones listed, 82% are singletons. Sequencing was performed on PBMCs or T cells enriched from blood (not recorded which). The source is a woman aged 55 to 70 who had recovered from COVID-19.

The gene calls are TRBV27 and TRBJ1-2; D is undetermined. The CDR3 is 15 residues long. In germline, CDR1 is MNHEY, CDR2 SMNVEV (reference sequence). The V end lost 5 bases, the J end lost 3 bases, and 16 bases lay between the germline ends. CDR3 region: CASSRIGRFDYGYTF. The DNA for the CDR3 is TGTGCCAGCAGTCGAATAGGCAGGTTTGACTATGGCTACACCTTC.

The rearrangement joins TRBV18 to TRBJ2-1; 8 bases map to TRBD1. This CDR3 region has 15 residues. Germline-derived CDR1 and CDR2 are KGHSH and LQKENI. Trimming removed 6 bases from V and 8 bases from J; junction bases left unmatched: 12. The CDR3 region is CASSSILDRGDEQFF. CDR3 nucleotide sequence: TGTGCCAGCTCGAGTATTCTAGACAGGGGCGATGAGCAGTTCTTC.

The V gene is TRBV3-1 (or the pseudogene TRBV3-2), the J gene TRBJ2-1; 11 bases fit TRBD2. Germline values: CDR1 LGHDT, CDR2 YNNKEL (reference sequence). Trimming at V came to 1 base and at J to 4 bases, leaving 9 bases not matched to a gene. CDR3 length: 18 amino acids. In nucleotides, the CDR3 is TGTGCCAGCAGCCAAGGTAGCGGGAGGGCTATTGTATACAATGAGCAGTTCTTC. This encodes CASSQGSGRAIVYNEQFF.

The CDR3 region has the DNA TGTGCCAGCAGTTTTACAACAGGGGGTGGCTACACCTTC. Residues: CASSFTTGGGYTF. This rearrangement joins TRBV27 to TRBJ1-2; TRBD1 agrees at 8 bases. Germline trimming cut 3 bases from V and 7 bases from J; bases unmatched to any gene: 4. The CDR3 sequence is 13 residues long. Germline V gene sequence: CDR1 MNHEY, CDR2 SMNVEV (reference sequence).

This sequence joins TRBV2 and TRBJ1-2; TRBD1 aligns across 9 bases. The CDR3 is 12 amino acids. V dropped 6 bases and J dropped 8; count of bases not matched to a gene: 4. The V gene's germline CDR1 is SNHLY and CDR2 FYNNEI. The CDR3 sequence is CASRRDRVGYTF. The CDR3 DNA is TGTGCCAGCAGAAGGGACAGGGTAGGCTACACCTTC.